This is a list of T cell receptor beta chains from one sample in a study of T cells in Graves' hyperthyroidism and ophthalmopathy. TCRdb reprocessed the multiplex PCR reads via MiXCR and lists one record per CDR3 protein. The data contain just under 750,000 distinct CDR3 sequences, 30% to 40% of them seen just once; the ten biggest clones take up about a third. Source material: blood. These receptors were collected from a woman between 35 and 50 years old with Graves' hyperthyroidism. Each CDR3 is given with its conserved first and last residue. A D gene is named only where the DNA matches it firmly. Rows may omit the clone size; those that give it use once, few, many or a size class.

DNA: TGTGCCGCGTATGGGACCTCCTACGAGCAGTACTTC
CDR3: CAAYGTSYEQYF
V: TRBV6-1
size: few
D: .
J: TRBJ2-7

DNA: TGTGCCAGCAGCTGGGGACAGGGGACCGCTGGGGCCAACGTCCTGACTTTC
CDR3: CASSWGQGTAGANVLTF
V: TRBV25-1
size: .
D: TRBD1
J: TRBJ2-6

DNA: TGCGCCAGCAGCCAAGAAGGAGCCAGGTACTATGGCTACACCTTC
CDR3: CASSQEGARYYGYTF
V: TRBV7-9
size: .
D: .
J: TRBJ1-2

DNA: TGTGCCAGCAGTGGTGACTGGAGACGGGAGACCCAGTACTTC
CDR3: CASSGDWRRETQYF
V: TRBV10-3
size: .
D: .
J: TRBJ2-5

DNA: TGTGCCAGCAGCCGGGACAGGCATTCGAGCTCTGGGGCCAACGTCCTGACTTTC
CDR3: CASSRDRHSSSGANVLTF
V: TRBV7-9
size: .
D: TRBD1
J: TRBJ2-6

DNA: TGTGCCATCAGTGGGCTTCTGCCACCCCTCCACTTT
CDR3: CAISGLLPPLHF
V: TRBV10-3
size: many
D: .
J: TRBJ1-6

DNA: TGTGCCAGCGGAACTGCTGGAGAGACCCAGTACTTC
CDR3: CASGTAGETQYF
V: TRBV12-3/TRBV12-4
size: many
D: .
J: TRBJ2-5

DNA: TGTGCCAGCAGAACCGCAGGGATCATGAACATTGAAGCTTTCTTT
CDR3: CASRTAGIMNIEAFF
V: TRBV10-2
size: once
D: .
J: TRBJ1-1

DNA: TGTGCCAGCGGACTCCCCGTTCGCGAGCAGTACTTC
CDR3: CASGLPVREQYF
V: TRBV7-9
size: many
D: .
J: TRBJ2-7

DNA: TGTGCCAGCAGTTTATTTGAGACAGGGATCAACGAGCAGTACTTC
CDR3: CASSLFETGINEQYF
V: TRBV2
size: .
D: TRBD1
J: TRBJ2-7

DNA: TGTGCCAGTAGACTTAGCGGGGGGCAAGAGACCCAGTACTTC
CDR3: CASRLSGGQETQYF
V: TRBV19
size: few
D: TRBD2
J: TRBJ2-5

DNA: TGTGCCAGTACAGCGGGGGCGGGGGGGGCTCAGCCCCAGCATTTT
CDR3: CASTAGAGGAQPQHF
V: TRBV19
size: .
D: .
J: TRBJ1-5

DNA: TGTGCCACCAGCAACACAGAAGATCAGCCCCAGCATTTT
CDR3: CATSNTEDQPQHF
V: TRBV15
size: .
D: .
J: TRBJ1-5

DNA: TGTGCCAGCAGCTTAGCAGGGGGCACCACTGAAGCTTTCTTT
CDR3: CASSLAGGTTEAFF
V: TRBV7-2
size: few
D: TRBD1
J: TRBJ1-1

DNA: TGTGCCAGCAGCCCCCGGGGACAAGAAGGAGATGGCTACATCTTC
CDR3: CASSPRGQEGDGYIF
V: TRBV7-2
size: .
D: .
J: TRBJ1-2

DNA: TGTGCCATCAGAGCTCAGGGGCATTCTTACGAGCAGTACTTC
CDR3: CAIRAQGHSYEQYF
V: TRBV10-3
size: .
D: .
J: TRBJ2-7

DNA: TGCAGCGGTGAAGCGGGGTGGGAGACCCAGTACTTC
CDR3: CSGEAGWETQYF
V: TRBV29-1
size: once
D: TRBD2
J: TRBJ2-5

DNA: TGTGCCAGCAGCCTAAGTCCGGGTATGAACACCATATATTTT
CDR3: CASSLSPGMNTIYF
V: TRBV7-8
size: .
D: .
J: TRBJ1-3

DNA: TGTGCCAGCAGCTTGAGCTCCTATAATTCACCCCTCCACTTT
CDR3: CASSLSSYNSPLHF
V: TRBV7-3
size: many
D: .
J: TRBJ1-6

DNA: TGTGCCAGCAGCTTAGCTGGGACAGGGTATACTGAAGCTTTCTTT
CDR3: CASSLAGTGYTEAFF
V: TRBV7-9
size: many
D: TRBD1
J: TRBJ1-1

DNA: TGTGCCAGCAGTCTACAGGGGGTTGGCTACACCTTC
CDR3: CASSLQGVGYTF
V: TRBV6-6
size: .
D: TRBD1
J: TRBJ1-2

DNA: TGTGCCAGCAGTATGACAGGGACCTATGGCTACACCTTC
CDR3: CASSMTGTYGYTF
V: TRBV27
size: few
D: TRBD1
J: TRBJ1-2

DNA: TGCGCCAGCACGCCTAATACAGGGGCTGGAAACACCATATATTTT
CDR3: CASTPNTGAGNTIYF
V: TRBV5-1
size: many
D: TRBD1
J: TRBJ1-3

DNA: TGTGCCAGCAGCTCCTCACAGGGAGGGAATGAGCAGTTCTTC
CDR3: CASSSSQGGNEQFF
V: TRBV7-9
size: .
D: .
J: TRBJ2-1

DNA: TGCAGCGTAACCGGGACCGTAGAAGCTTTCTTT
CDR3: CSVTGTVEAFF
V: TRBV29-1
size: few
D: .
J: TRBJ1-1

DNA: TGTGCCAGCAGCTTGGGCTTGGTTACGGGGGACTATGGCTACACCTTC
CDR3: CASSLGLVTGDYGYTF
V: TRBV5-6
size: .
D: .
J: TRBJ1-2

DNA: TGTGCCAGCAGCTTGACGTGGGGCCGTGATGAAAAACTGTTTTTT
CDR3: CASSLTWGRDEKLFF
V: TRBV7-6
size: many
D: .
J: TRBJ1-4

DNA: TGCAGCGTTTGGGCTACACATGACACTGAAGCTTTCTTT
CDR3: CSVWATHDTEAFF
V: TRBV29-1
size: many
D: .
J: TRBJ1-1

DNA: TGTGCCAGTAGTCCTCGGGACAGGGGGCAATGGACTGAAGCTTTCTTT
CDR3: CASSPRDRGQWTEAFF
V: TRBV19
size: many
D: TRBD1
J: TRBJ1-1

DNA: TGTGCCAGCAGCCGAAGTAGGGCCACCCGGGGGGGCTACACCTTC
CDR3: CASSRSRATRGGYTF
V: TRBV7-8
size: few
D: .
J: TRBJ1-2

DNA: TGTGCCAGCAGTGAAGGGACACATAGCAATCAGCCCCAGCATTTT
CDR3: CASSEGTHSNQPQHF
V: TRBV2
size: many
D: .
J: TRBJ1-5

DNA: TGCAGCGTTGACGACGGGGCCGGTGAAGCTTTCTTT
CDR3: CSVDDGAGEAFF
V: TRBV29-1
size: once
D: .
J: TRBJ1-1

DNA: TGTGCCAGCAGTGACTCTGGGACAGGTTTTGAAGCTTTCTTT
CDR3: CASSDSGTGFEAFF
V: TRBV2
size: .
D: TRBD1
J: TRBJ1-1

DNA: TGTGCCAGCAGCGTCACCGGGACAGGGGAGGAAAAACTGTTTTTT
CDR3: CASSVTGTGEEKLFF
V: TRBV7-9
size: many
D: TRBD1
J: TRBJ1-4

DNA: TGTGCCAGCAGTTTCGAAGGGACTAGCGCGAACACCGGGGAGCTGTTTTTT
CDR3: CASSFEGTSANTGELFF
V: TRBV6-5
size: few
D: TRBD2
J: TRBJ2-2